This TCR beta chain was sequenced for a study of T cell changes during pregnancy in multiple sclerosis. TCRdb keeps only in-frame clones here, not all; method: immunoSEQ multiplex PCR. The sample contains 60,000 to 70,000 clones, 75% to 95% of which appear only once. There are 16 residues in the CDR3. Germline-derived CDR1 and CDR2 are SGHTA and FQGNSA. After removal of 1 base from V and 4 bases from J, the junction contained 10 bases not matched to a gene. The genes are TRBV7-2 and TRBJ2-7; 7 bases agree with TRBD2. The origin of this receptor is a female donor in good health, enrolled as a control in a pregnancy study. The material sequenced was peripheral blood, taken after pregnancy. The CDR3 here is CASSLGGPGTNYEQYF. The DNA of the CDR3 is TGTGCCAGCAGCTTAGGGGGACCTGGGACTAATTACGAGCAGTACTTC.